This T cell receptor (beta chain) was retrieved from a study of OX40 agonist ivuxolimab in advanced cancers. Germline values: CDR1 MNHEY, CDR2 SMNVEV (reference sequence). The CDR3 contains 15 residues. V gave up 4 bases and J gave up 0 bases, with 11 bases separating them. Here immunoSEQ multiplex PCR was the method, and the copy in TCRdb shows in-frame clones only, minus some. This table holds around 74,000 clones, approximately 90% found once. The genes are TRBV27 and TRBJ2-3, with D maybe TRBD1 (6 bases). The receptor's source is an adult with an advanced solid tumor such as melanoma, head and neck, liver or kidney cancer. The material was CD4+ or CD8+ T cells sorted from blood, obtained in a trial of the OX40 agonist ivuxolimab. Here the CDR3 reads CASSWGPPSTDTQYF. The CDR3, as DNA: TGTGCCAGCAGTTGGGGGCCTCCTAGCACAGATACGCAGTATTTT.